This T cell receptor (beta chain) was identified in a study of cytomegalovirus exposure and HLA in healthy donors. The CDR3 is 15 residues long. Germline V gene lookup returns CDR1 MNHEY and CDR2 SVGAGI. V lost 6 bases and J lost 9, with 21 bases in between. 60 Vbeta and 13 Jbeta primers were used in PCR. Repertoires were generated with immunoSEQ multiplex PCR, while TCRdb's copy carries only in-frame clones and drops some. Of under 200,000 clones listed, roughly 13% are singletons. The gene calls are TRBV6-5 and TRBJ2-1; D perhaps matches TRBD1 (6 bases). The sample comprised PBMCs. The clonotype originates from a man aged 45-65 years in good health and CMV-seropositive. The CDR3 sequence is CASSRTRKVRGEQFF. In nucleotides, the CDR3 is TGTGCCAGCAGCCGAACCAGGAAAGTCAGGGGTGAGCAGTTCTTC.